Below, one T cell receptor beta chain is given with its context. The sample belongs to a study of T cells expressing NK-cell markers. TCRdb processed the 5' RACE reads again and assigns one entry to each CDR3 protein, with no DNA. The table lists 150,000 to 180,000 distinct CDR3 sequences, with over 35% in the top ten. Germline CDR1 is MNHEY and CDR2 is SVGAGI. The CDR3 totals 18 residues. The receptor comes from a woman aged 45-65 years in good health. The chain is built from TRBV6-5 and TRBJ2-3; TCRdb picks TRBD2, but there is no DNA to check that call. The specimen was blood T cells: a sorted CD56 or NKG2C T cell subset, CD4+ or CD8+ T cells, or bulk PBMC T cells (not recorded which). The CDR3 loop reads CASSYRTSGTLMQDTQYF.